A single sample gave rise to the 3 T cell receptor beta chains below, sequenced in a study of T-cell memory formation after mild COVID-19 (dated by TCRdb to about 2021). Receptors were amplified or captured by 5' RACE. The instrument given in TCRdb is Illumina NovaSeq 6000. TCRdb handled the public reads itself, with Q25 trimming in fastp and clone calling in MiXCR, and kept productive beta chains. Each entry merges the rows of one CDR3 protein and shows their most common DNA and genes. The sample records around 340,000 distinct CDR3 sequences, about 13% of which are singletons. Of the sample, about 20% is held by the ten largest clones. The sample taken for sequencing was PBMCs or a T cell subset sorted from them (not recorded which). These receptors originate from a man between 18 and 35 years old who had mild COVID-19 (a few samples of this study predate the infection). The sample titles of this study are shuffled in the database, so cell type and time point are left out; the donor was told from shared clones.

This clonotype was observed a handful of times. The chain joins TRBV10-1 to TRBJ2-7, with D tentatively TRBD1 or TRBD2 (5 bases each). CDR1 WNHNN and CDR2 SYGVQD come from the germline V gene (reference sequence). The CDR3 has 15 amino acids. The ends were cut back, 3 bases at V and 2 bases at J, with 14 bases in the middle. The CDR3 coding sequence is TGCGCCAGCAGTGAATTGGACGGGGCCCCCTACGAGCAGTACTTC. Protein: CASSELDGAPYEQYF.

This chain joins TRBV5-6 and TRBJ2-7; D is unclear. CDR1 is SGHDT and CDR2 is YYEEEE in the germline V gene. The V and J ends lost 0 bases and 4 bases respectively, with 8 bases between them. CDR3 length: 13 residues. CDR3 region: CASSLGGVYEQYV. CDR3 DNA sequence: TGTGCCAGCAGCTTGGGTGGGGTATACGAGCAGTACGTC.

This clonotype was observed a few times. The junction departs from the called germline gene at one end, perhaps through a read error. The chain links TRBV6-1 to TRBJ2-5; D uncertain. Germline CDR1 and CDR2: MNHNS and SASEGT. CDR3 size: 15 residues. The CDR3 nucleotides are TGTGCCAGCAATGAAATTCAGGCGGCGACGGAGACCCAGTACTTC. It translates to CASNEIQAATETQYF.